This TCR beta chain was documented in a study of CD8+CD57+ T cells in acquired aplastic anemia. According to the study, genomic DNA was the template for TCR beta VDJ and CDR3 profiling. TCRdb redid the calling of the reads with MiXCR, one entry per CDR3 protein. The sample has around 180,000 distinct CDR3 sequences, 64% seen once. This CDR3 is built from 16 residues. J was trimmed by 2 bases and V by 1 base; bases with no gene match: 5. The germline V gene has CDR1 ENHRY and CDR2 SYGVKD. The sequencing sample was made of sorted CD4+, CD8+, or CD8+CD57+ T cells (not recorded which) from PBMCs. The TCR comes from a human donor with severe aplastic anemia or a healthy control (not recorded which). The chain recombines TRBV10-3 with TRBJ2-5, with TRBD2 matching 9 bases. CDR3 DNA: TGTGCCATCAGTGAGTTTAGCGGGAGCGCTCAAGAGACCCAGTACTTC. Protein sequence: CAISEFSGSAQETQYF.